The entry below describes one T cell receptor beta chain. The antigen remains unidentified. Following 10 days of culture, CD4+ T cells were isolated. Vaccine administered to participants consisted of two doses of either BNT162b2 or mRNA-1273. Vaccine recipients, nucleocapsid antibody negative, had no prior SARS-CoV-2 infection. IL-2 medium was substituted for half the medium on days 3 and 7. This specimen comes from a study of vaccination effects on CD4 cells after COVID-19. Study overall: Ahead of sequencing, the ViraFEST assay grew antigen-specific CD4+ T cells using viral peptide pools. Samples gathered post-vaccine arrived a median of 72 days past the second dose.

CDR1 and CDR2 from the germline V gene are ENHRY and SYGVKD. Trimming removed 4 bases at V and 2 bases at J, with 8 bases between. There are 13 residues in the CDR3. Sequenced by immunoSEQ multiplex PCR; TCRdb stores in-frame clones only, minus some. The repertoire has about 40,000 clones, about 67% of them found once; the top ten carry roughly 8.4%. The sequencing here drew on CD4+ T cells from PBMCs cultured without peptide, taken after COVID-19 vaccination. This receptor was taken from a human donor who received a COVID-19 vaccine. V usage is TRBV10-3 and J usage is TRBJ1-2; D is ambiguous. The CDR3 is CAISVSGNYGYTF. In nucleotides, the CDR3 is TGTGCCATCAGTGTCTCAGGAAACTATGGCTACACCTTC.